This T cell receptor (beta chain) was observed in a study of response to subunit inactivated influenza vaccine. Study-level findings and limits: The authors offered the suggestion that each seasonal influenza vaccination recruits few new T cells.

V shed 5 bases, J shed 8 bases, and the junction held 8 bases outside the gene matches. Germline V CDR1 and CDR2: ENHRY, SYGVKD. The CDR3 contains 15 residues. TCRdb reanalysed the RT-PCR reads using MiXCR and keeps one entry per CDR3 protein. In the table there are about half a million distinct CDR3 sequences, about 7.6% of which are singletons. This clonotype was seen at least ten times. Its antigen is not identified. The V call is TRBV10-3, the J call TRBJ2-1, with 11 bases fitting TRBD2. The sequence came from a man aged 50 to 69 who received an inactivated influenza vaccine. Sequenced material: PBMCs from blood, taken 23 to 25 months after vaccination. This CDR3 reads CAISPLAGGLDEQFF. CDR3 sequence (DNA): TGTGCCATCAGTCCCTTAGCGGGGGGGCTAGATGAGCAGTTCTTC.